This TCR beta chain came from a study of early T cells in non-severe SARS-CoV-2 infection. About the research overall: Sequenced bulk RNA came from whole blood that was unsorted, and chains were unpaired.

This clonotype came up a few times. TCRdb reprocessed the 5' RACE reads via MiXCR and lists one record per CDR3 protein. The sample has 60,000 or so distinct CDR3 sequences; around 13% are singletons. In germline, CDR1 is MDHEN, CDR2 SYDVKM. V gave up 2 bases and J gave up 5 bases, with 10 bases separating them. The CDR3 loop spans 14 amino acids. V usage is TRBV28 and J usage is TRBJ1-5; D is unresolved. The sample taken for sequencing was whole blood. The sequence came from an adult who was a healthcare worker with PCR-confirmed SARS-CoV-2 infection or an uninfected control (not recorded which). CDR3 in amino acids: CASSLGAAYQPQHF. In nucleotides, the CDR3 is TGTGCCAGCAGTTTAGGCGCAGCATATCAGCCCCAGCATTTT.